The 23 T cell receptor beta chains reported below all come from one sample, sequenced in a study of blood T cell repertoires in COVID-19. TCRdb keeps only in-frame clones here, not all; method: immunoSEQ multiplex PCR. The sample lists tens of thousands of clones, 84% occurring once. Sample: peripheral blood. The receptors were sampled from a man in his fifties with COVID-19, enrolled during active disease.

The chain uses TRBV10-3 and TRBJ1-1; D gene ambiguous. V lost 2 bases, J lost 2 bases, and 12 bases lay in between. CDR1 and CDR2 from the germline V gene are ENHRY and SYGVKD. CDR3 length equals 15 residues. The CDR3: CAISEGLPPNTEAFF. The CDR3 coding sequence is TGTGCCATCAGTGAGGGACTGCCCCCTAACACTGAAGCTTTCTTT.

This chain links TRBV7-3 with TRBJ1-1; 9 nucleotides line up with TRBD1. Germline V gene lookup returns CDR1 SGHTA and CDR2 FQGTGA. The V segment lost 4 bases and the J segment 5 bases; nucleotides outside the gene matches: 8. The CDR3 consists of 15 residues. The CDR3 is CASSSNPTGGTEAFF. The CDR3 coding sequence is TGTGCCAGCAGCTCCAACCCGACAGGGGGAACTGAAGCTTTCTTT.

The rearrangement joins TRBV10-3 to TRBJ1-1; D is undetermined. The CDR3 runs to 15 residues. Between the trimmed V and J ends, which lost 8 bases and 2 bases, there was a span of 18 bases. Germline V CDR1 and CDR2: ENHRY, SYGVKD. CDR3 coding DNA: TGTGCCATCCGCGTCAGGCCGAATAAAAACACTGAAGCTTTCTTT. This codes for CAIRVRPNKNTEAFF.

The V and J genes are TRBV5-4 and TRBJ2-5, with 11 bases lining up with TRBD2. V lost 3 bases and J lost 9; bases outside the gene matches: 16. Germline CDR1 and CDR2: SGHNT and YYREEE (reference sequence). This CDR3 has 17 residues. As DNA, the CDR3 is TGTGCCAGCAGCTCCCAGACTAGCGGGGCTAAAGGAGGGGCCCAGTACTTC. The encoded protein is CASSSQTSGAKGGAQYF.

The V and J genes are TRBV27 and TRBJ2-7; D ambiguous. The CDR3 totals 13 residues. The V end was cut by 2 bases, the J end by 2 bases, with 7 bases between. Germline assignment: CDR1 MNHEY and CDR2 SMNVEV (reference sequence). Here the CDR3 reads CASSLNAAYEQYF. The CDR3 DNA sequence: TGTGCCAGCAGTTTAAACGCAGCCTACGAGCAGTACTTC.

The V call is TRBV2, the J call TRBJ2-3; 7 positions agree with TRBD2. The CDR3 sequence is 13 residues long. Germline-derived CDR1 and CDR2 are SNHLY and FYNNEI. The V gene end was trimmed by 8 bases and the J gene end by 6 bases; junction bases not matched to a gene: 8. The CDR3 region has the DNA TGTGCCAGCCGACGACTAGCATTGGATACGCAGTATTTT. It specifies CASRRLALDTQYF.

This chain joins TRBV19 and TRBJ1-2, with D unclear. The germline V gene encodes CDR1 LNHDA and CDR2 SQIVND (reference sequence). Deletions cut 3 bases from V and 4 bases from J, with 9 bases between. The CDR3 runs 13 residues. Written as DNA, the CDR3 is TGTGCCAGTAGTATTACATCCAGCTATGGCTACACCTTC. Translating gives CASSITSSYGYTF.

The chain is built from TRBV23-1 and TRBJ1-1, with 7 positions matching TRBD1. Being an ORF, TRBV23-1 has a function that is uncertain. The CDR3 is made up of 14 amino acids. With 6 bases clipped from V and 8 bases from J, the junction kept 12 bases outside the gene matches. CDR3 sequence: CASRRTGTRDEAFF. DNA of the CDR3: TGCGCCAGCAGGAGGACAGGTACCAGGGACGAAGCTTTCTTT.

In its sample, this clone was seen once. This rearrangement joins TRBV13 to TRBJ2-1; 15 bases align to TRBD2. CDR1 and CDR2 (germline): PRHDT, FYEKMQ (reference sequence). Losses at the gene ends were 3 bases for V and 2 bases for J; bases not matched to a gene: 2. The CDR3 is made up of 17 amino acids. Written as DNA, the CDR3 is TGTGCCAGCAGCTTCGGACTAGCGGGGGGGCCCTACAATGAGCAGTTCTTC. Protein: CASSFGLAGGPYNEQFF.

CDR3 region: CASSAGQLNQPQHF. The CDR3 nucleotides are TGTGCCAGCTCAGCAGGACAGCTCAATCAGCCCCAGCATTTT. This chain uses TRBV18 with TRBJ1-5; D is possibly TRBD1 (6 bases). Germline V CDR1 and CDR2: KGHSH, LQKENI. V shed 5 bases and J shed 3 bases, with 11 bases lying between them. The CDR3 spans 14 residues.

The chain combines TRBV20-1 with TRBJ2-1; 8 bases are a match to TRBD1. CDR1 and CDR2 (germline): DFQATT, SNEGSKA (reference sequence). Trimming at V came to 3 bases and at J to 7 bases, leaving 14 bases not matched to a gene. The CDR3 extends over 16 amino acids. CDR3 sequence reads: CSASDAGRGHGNEQFF. In DNA form, the CDR3 reads TGCAGTGCTAGTGATGCGGGCAGGGGGCATGGAAATGAGCAGTTCTTC.

This sequence joins TRBV20-1 and TRBJ1-2; no reliable D call. Germline-derived CDR1 and CDR2 are DFQATT and SNEGSKA (reference sequence). The length of the CDR3 is 12 residues. V shed 3 bases and J shed 5 bases, with 10 bases lying between them. CDR3 protein: CSASDPGYGYTF. CDR3 DNA: TGCAGTGCTAGTGATCCGGGGTATGGCTACACCTTC.

The chain joins TRBV11-3 to TRBJ2-7, with D tentatively TRBD2 (5 bases). Germline V gives CDR1 SGHNT, CDR2 YENEEA. This CDR3 has 14 amino acids. The germline V and J ends were trimmed by 3 bases and 3 bases, with 12 bases remaining between them. In nucleotides, the CDR3 is TGTGCCAGCAGCTTTGCCCCCGGGGACTACGAGCAGTACTTC. Translated: CASSFAPGDYEQYF. Full variable domain (remainder filled in from reference TRBV11-3 and TRBJ2-7): EAGVVQSPRYKIIEKKQPVAFWCNPISGHNTLYWYLQNLGQGPELLIRYENEEAVDDSQLPKDRFSAERLKGVDSTLKIQPAELGDSAVYLCASSFAPGDYEQYFGPGTRLTVT.

The chain recombines TRBV3-1 (or the pseudogene TRBV3-2) with TRBJ2-1; D call uncertain. Trimming removed 1 base from V and 4 bases from J, with 8 bases in between. CDR3 size: 14 residues. Germline CDR1 is LGHDT and CDR2 is YNNKEL (reference sequence). The CDR3 nucleotides are TGTGCCAGCAGCCAAGTATCCGTTTACAATGAGCAGTTCTTC. Protein: CASSQVSVYNEQFF.

The V gene is TRBV30, the J gene TRBJ1-5; D is ambiguous. Trimming shortened V by 0 bases and J by 11 bases, and 8 bases separated the two germline ends. The CDR3 is made up of 11 amino acids. Looked up from germline, CDR1 is GTSNPN and CDR2 is SVGIG (reference sequence). Here the CDR3 reads CAWSVGESQHF. The CDR3 nucleotides are TGTGCCTGGAGTGTTGGAGAGTCCCAGCATTTT.

This rearrangement joins TRBV7-9 to TRBJ2-3, with 7 positions matching TRBD1. V trimming: 2 bases; J trimming: 2 bases; junction bases outside the gene matches: 4. The CDR3 length is 15 residues. Germline-derived CDR1 and CDR2 are SEHNR and FQNEAQ (reference sequence). The CDR3 region has the DNA TGTGCCAGCAGCTTATTAGAGGGGGCCACAGATACGCAGTATTTT. This gives the protein CASSLLEGATDTQYF. Supplemented by reference TRBV7-9 and TRBJ2-3, the full variable domain reads DTGVSQNPRHKITKRGQNVTFRCDPISEHNRLYWYRQTLGQGPEFLTYFQNEAQLEKSRLLSDRFSAERPKGSFSTLEIQRTEQGDSAMYLCASSLLEGATDTQYFGPGTRLTVL.

Here the CDR3 reads CASSQEGQGPIVDEQYF. The CDR3 nucleotides read TGCGCCAGCAGCCAAGAAGGACAGGGCCCTATCGTTGACGAGCAGTACTTC. This sequence joins TRBV4-1 and TRBJ2-7, with 8 nucleotides matching TRBD1. Trimming took 0 bases from V and 5 from J; bases not matched to a gene: 12. Germline assignment: CDR1 MGHRA and CDR2 YSYEKL. CDR3 length: 17 residues.

V is TRBV18 and J is TRBJ2-7; possible D gene TRBD1, 7 bases. This CDR3 region has 13 residues. The germline gives CDR1 KGHSH, CDR2 LQKENI. Trimming took 6 bases from V and 2 from J, leaving 11 bases between them. The CDR3 reads CASSRGATYEQYF. CDR3 nucleotides: TGTGCCAGCTCCAGGGGGGCTACCTACGAGCAGTACTTC.

Comment on this clone: Other nucleotide sequences from this sample produce the same CDR3. The J gene is TRBJ2-5, the V gene TRBV5-1; 10 bases fit TRBD1. V shed 4 bases, J shed 5 bases, and the junction held 2 bases outside the gene matches. Per the germline V gene, CDR1 is SGHRS and CDR2 is YFSETQ. This CDR3 is 13 amino acids long. Here the CDR3 DNA reads TGCGCCAGCAGCCTGGACAGGGGGGAGACCCAGTACTTC. Translating gives CASSLDRGETQYF.

This sequence joins TRBV24-1 and TRBJ2-2, with D possibly TRBD1 on 7 matching bases. Germline V gives CDR1 KGHDR, CDR2 SFDVKD. The CDR3 consists of 13 residues. The ends were cut back, 10 bases at V and 4 bases at J, with 12 bases in the middle. DNA for the CDR3: TGTGCCACGGAGGGGGCTAGCACCGGGGAGCTGTTTTTT. It translates to CATEGASTGELFF.

This sequence joins TRBV4-2 and TRBJ1-3; D remains unclear. The CDR3 loop spans 19 amino acids. The germline V gene encodes CDR1 LGHNA and CDR2 YNFKEQ. V was shortened by 3 bases and J by 0 bases, with 21 bases between the two germline ends. The CDR3 region has the DNA TGTGCCAGCAGCCATGGGCCCTTTTTCAATCCCTTCTCTGGAAACACCATATATTTT. This gives the protein CASSHGPFFNPFSGNTIYF.

V gene TRBV9 combines with J gene TRBJ2-3, with 10 bases aligning to TRBD2. Trimming removed 4 bases from V and 9 bases from J; junction bases left unmatched: 2. The germline CDR1 and CDR2 sequences are SGDLS and YYNGEE. CDR3 length: 12 residues. CDR3 bases: TGTGCCAGCAGCAATAGCGGGGGGACGCAGTATTTT. Amino acids: CASSNSGGTQYF.

This clone showed up just a few times. The chain links TRBV28 to TRBJ2-1; TRBD1 agrees at 11 bases. Germline V gives CDR1 MDHEN, CDR2 SYDVKM. After removal of 4 bases from V and 7 bases from J, the junction contained 12 bases not matched to a gene. The CDR3 extends over 17 amino acids. The CDR3 loop is CASSSTSGQGARNEQFF. The CDR3 DNA is TGTGCCAGCAGTTCTACCTCCGGACAGGGGGCCCGGAATGAGCAGTTCTTC.